This T cell receptor beta chain is from a study of shared clonotypes between healthy human individuals. Only in-frame clones appear in the TCRdb table, and some are missing; sequencing was by immunoSEQ multiplex PCR. This sample yields some 2,100,000 clones, of which roughly 91% are seen a single time; approximately 1.7% belongs to the top ten. The naive CD8 subset, CD45RO-negative cells positively selected for CCR7, excluded terminally differentiated effector memory CD45RA+ cells. From germline, CDR1 is SGDLS and CDR2 YYNGEE. The V end lost 0 bases, the J end lost 3 bases, and 12 bases lay between the germline ends. The CDR3 contains 15 residues.

This sequence originates from a man between 18 and 29 years old in good health. Some clones in this sample may be carry-over from other donors' samples. The V and J genes are TRBV9 and TRBJ1-2, with a possible D match to TRBD1 (5 bases). The sample was naive CD8+ T cells from PBMCs. The CDR3 region is CASSVVEGPYYGYTF. In DNA, the CDR3 is TGTGCCAGCAGCGTAGTGGAGGGGCCCTACTATGGCTACACCTTC.